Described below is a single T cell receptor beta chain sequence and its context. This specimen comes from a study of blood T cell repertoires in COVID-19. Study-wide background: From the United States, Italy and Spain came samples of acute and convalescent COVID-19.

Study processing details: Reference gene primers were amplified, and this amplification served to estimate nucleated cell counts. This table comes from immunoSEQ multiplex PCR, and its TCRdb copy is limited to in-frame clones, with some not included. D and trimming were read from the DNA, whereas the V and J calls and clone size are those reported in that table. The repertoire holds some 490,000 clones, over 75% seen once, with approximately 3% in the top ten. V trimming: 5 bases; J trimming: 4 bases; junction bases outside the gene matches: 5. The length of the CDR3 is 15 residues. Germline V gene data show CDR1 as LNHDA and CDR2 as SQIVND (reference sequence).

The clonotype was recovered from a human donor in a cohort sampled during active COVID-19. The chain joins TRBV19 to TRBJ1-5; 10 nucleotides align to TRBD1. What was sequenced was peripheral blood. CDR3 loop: CASSEGQGGNQPQHF. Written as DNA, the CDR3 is TGTGCCAGTAGTGAAGGACAGGGGGGGAATCAGCCCCAGCATTTT. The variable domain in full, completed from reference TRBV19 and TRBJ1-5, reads DGGITQSPKYLFRKEGQNVTLSCEQNLNHDAMYWYRQDPGQGLRLIYYSQIVNDFQKGDIAEGYSVSREKKESFPLTVTSAQKNPTAFYLCASSEGQGGNQPQHFGDGTRLSIL.